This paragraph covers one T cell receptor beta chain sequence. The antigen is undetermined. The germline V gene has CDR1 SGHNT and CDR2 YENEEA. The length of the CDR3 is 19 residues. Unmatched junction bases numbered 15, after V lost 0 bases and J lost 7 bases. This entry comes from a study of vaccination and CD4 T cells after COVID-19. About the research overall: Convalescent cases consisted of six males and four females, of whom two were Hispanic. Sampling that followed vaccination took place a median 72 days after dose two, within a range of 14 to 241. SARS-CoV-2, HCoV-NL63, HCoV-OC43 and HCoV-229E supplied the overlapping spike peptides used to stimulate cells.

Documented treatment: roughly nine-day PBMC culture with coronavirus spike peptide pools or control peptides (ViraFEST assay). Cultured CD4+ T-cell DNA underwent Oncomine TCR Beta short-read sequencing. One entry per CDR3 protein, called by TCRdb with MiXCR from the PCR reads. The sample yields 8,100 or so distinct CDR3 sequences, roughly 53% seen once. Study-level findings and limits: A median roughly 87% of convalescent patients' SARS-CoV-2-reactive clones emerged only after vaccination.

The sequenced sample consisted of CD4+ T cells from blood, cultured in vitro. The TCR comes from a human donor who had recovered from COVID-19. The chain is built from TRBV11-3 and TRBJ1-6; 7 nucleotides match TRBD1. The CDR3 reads CASSLEISYQGVGNSPLHF. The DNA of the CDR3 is TGTGCCAGCAGCTTAGAAATTTCCTACCAGGGGGTGGGGAATTCACCCCTCCACTTT.